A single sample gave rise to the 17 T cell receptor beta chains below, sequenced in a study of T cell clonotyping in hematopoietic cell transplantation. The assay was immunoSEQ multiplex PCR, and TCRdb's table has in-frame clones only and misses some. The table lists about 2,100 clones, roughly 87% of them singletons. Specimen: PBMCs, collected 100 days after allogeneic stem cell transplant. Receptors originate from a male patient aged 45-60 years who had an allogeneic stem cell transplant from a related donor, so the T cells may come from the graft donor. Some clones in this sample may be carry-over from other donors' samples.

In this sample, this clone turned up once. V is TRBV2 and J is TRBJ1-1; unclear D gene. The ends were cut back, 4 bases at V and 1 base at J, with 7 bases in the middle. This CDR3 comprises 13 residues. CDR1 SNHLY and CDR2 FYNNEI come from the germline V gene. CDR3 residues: CASSVLRNTEAFF. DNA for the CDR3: TGTGCCAGCAGTGTTTTGCGGAACACTGAAGCTTTCTTT.

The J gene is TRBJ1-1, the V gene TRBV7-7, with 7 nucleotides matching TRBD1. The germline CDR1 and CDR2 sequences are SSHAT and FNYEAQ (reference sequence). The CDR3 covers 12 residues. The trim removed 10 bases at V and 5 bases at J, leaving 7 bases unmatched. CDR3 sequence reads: CAISRGETEAFF. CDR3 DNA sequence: TGTGCCATCTCCAGGGGGGAAACTGAAGCTTTCTTT. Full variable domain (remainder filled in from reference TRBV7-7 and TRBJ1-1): GAGVSQSPRYKVTKRGQDVTLRCDPISSHATLYWYQQALGQGPEFLTYFNYEAQPDKSGLPSDRFSAERPEGSISTLTIQRTEQRDSAMYRCAISRGETEAFFGQGTRLTVV.

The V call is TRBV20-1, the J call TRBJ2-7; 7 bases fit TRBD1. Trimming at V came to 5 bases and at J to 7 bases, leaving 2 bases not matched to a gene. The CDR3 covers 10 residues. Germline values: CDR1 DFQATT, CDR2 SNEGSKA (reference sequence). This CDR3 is CSALQGEQYF. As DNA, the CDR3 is TGCAGTGCTCTACAGGGGGAGCAGTACTTC.

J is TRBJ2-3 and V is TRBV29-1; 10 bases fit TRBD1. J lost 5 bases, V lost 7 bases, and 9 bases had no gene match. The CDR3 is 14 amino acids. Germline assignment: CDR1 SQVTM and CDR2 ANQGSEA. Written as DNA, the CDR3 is TGCAGCGACCGGACAGGGGGTATAGGAGATACGCAGTATTTT. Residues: CSDRTGGIGDTQYF.

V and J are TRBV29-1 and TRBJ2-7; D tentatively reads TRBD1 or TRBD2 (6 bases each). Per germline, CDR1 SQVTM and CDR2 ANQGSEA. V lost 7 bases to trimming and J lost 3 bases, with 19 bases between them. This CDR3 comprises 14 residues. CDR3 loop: CSARRSGAHYEQYF. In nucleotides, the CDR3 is TGCAGCGCCCGCAGGTCGGGGGCCCACTACGAGCAGTACTTC.

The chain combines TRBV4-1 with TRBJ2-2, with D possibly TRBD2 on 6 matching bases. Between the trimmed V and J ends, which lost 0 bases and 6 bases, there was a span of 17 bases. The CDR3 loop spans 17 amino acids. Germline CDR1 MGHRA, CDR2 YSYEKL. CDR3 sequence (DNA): TGCGCCAGCAGCCAAGAAACGGCTAGCGTGGGCGCCGGGGAGCTGTTTTTT. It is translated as CASSQETASVGAGELFF.

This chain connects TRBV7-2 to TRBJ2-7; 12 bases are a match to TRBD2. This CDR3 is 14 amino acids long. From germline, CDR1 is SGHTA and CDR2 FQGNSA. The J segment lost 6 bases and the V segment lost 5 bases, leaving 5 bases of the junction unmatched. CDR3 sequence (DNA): TGTGCCAGCAGCGCTAGCGGGAGGGCGGTCGAGCAGTACTTC. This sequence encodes CASSASGRAVEQYF.

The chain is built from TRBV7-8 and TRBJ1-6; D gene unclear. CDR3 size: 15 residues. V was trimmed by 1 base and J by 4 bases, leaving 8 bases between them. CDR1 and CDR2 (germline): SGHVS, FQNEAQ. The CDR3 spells CASSLGRSYNSPLHF. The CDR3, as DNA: TGTGCCAGCAGCTTAGGCAGGAGTTATAATTCACCCCTCCACTTT.

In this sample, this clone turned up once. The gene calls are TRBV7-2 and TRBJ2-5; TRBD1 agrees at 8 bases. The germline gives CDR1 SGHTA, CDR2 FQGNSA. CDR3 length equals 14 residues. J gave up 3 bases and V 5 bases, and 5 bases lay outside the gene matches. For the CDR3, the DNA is TGTGCCAGCAGCAAAGAGACAGGGGAAGAGACCCAGTACTTC. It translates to CASSKETGEETQYF.

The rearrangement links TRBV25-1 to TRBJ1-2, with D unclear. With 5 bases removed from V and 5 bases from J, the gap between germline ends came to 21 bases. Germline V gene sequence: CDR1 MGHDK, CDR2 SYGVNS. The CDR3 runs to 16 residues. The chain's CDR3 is CASSPRTTRERYGYTF. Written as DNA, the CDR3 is TGTGCCAGCAGTCCGCGGACCACCCGAGAACGGTATGGCTACACCTTC.

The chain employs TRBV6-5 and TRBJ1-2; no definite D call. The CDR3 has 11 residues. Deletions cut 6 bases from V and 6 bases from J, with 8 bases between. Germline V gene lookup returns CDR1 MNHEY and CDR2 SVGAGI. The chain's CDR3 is CASSSFDGYTF. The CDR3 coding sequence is TGTGCCAGCAGCTCCTTCGATGGCTACACCTTC.

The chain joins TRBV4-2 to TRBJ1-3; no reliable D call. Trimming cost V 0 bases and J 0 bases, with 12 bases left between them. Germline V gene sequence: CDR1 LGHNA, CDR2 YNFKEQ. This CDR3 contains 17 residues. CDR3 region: CASSQDLDPSSGNTIYF. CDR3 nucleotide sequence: TGTGCCAGCAGCCAAGATCTGGACCCTAGCTCTGGAAACACCATATATTTT.

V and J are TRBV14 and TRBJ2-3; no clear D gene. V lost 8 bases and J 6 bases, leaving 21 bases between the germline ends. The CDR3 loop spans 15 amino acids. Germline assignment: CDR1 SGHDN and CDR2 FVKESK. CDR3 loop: CASSVRGRWHDTQYF. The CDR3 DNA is TGTGCCAGCTCTGTTAGAGGCAGGTGGCACGATACGCAGTATTTT. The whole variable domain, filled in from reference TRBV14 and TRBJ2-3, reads EAGVTQFPSHSVIEKGQTVTLRCDPISGHDNLYWYRRVMGKEIKFLLHFVKESKQDESGMPNNRFLAERTGGTYSTLKVQPAELEDSGVYFCASSVRGRWHDTQYFGPGTRLTVL.

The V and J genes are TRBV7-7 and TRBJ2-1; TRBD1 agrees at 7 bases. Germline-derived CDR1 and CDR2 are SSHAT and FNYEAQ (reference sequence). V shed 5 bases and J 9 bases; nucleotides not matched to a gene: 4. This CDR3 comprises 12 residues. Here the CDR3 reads CASSPGGLEQFF. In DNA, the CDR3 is TGTGCCAGCAGCCCAGGGGGTCTTGAGCAGTTCTTC. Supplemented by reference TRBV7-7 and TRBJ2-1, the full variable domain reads GAGVSQSPRYKVTKRGQDVTLRCDPISSHATLYWYQQALGQGPEFLTYFNYEAQPDKSGLPSDRFSAERPEGSISTLTIQRTEQRDSAMYRCASSPGGLEQFFGPGTRLTVL.

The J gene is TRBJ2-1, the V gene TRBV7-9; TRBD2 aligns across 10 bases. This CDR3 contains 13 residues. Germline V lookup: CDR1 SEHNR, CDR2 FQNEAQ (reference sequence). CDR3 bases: TGTGCTGGAGCGGGAGGGCCGGACAATGAGCAGTTCTTC. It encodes CAGAGGPDNEQFF.

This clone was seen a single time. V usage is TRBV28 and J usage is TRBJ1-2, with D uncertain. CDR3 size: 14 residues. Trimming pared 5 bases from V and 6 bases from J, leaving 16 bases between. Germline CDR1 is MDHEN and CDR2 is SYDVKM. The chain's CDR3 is CASSLLQEVDGYTF. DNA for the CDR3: TGTGCCAGCAGTCTCCTCCAGGAGGTAGATGGCTACACCTTC.

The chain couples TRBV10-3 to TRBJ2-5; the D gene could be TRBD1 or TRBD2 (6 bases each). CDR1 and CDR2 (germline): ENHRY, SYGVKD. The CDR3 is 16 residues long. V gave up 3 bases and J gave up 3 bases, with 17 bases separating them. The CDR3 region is CAISDAHMGGEETQYF. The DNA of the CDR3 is TGTGCCATCAGTGACGCCCACATGGGGGGCGAAGAGACCCAGTACTTC.